A selection of T cell receptor beta chains follows, all from one sample in a study of early T cells in non-severe SARS-CoV-2 infection. TCRdb analysed the 5' RACE reads with MiXCR anew, one entry per CDR3 protein. The data contain about 76,000 distinct CDR3 sequences, roughly 16% of them singletons. Material for sequencing was whole blood. These receptors came from an adult who was a healthcare worker with PCR-confirmed SARS-CoV-2 infection or an uninfected control (not recorded which). Each CDR3 is given with its conserved first and last residue. A D gene is named only where the DNA matches it firmly. Clone size is given for some rows only: seen once, a few or many times, or a class if the clone is expanded.

v_call,clone_size,j_call,d_call,cdr3_aa,cdr3_nt
TRBV4-2,few,TRBJ1-2,NA,CASSQDRGAYYTF,TGTGCCAGCAGCCAAGATCGAGGGGCTTACTACACCTTC
TRBV6-6,few,TRBJ2-6,NA,CASSLRRDSGANVLTF,TGTGCCAGCAGTCTCCGCCGGGACTCTGGGGCCAACGTCCTGACTTTC
TRBV6-6,many,TRBJ2-1,TRBD2,CASSPPAGLAGPYNEQFF,TGTGCCAGCAGCCCCCCGGCAGGTCTAGCGGGCCCCTACAATGAGCAGTTCTTC
TRBV20-1,many,TRBJ1-5,NA,CSAGRGQVQHF,TGCAGTGCAGGAAGGGGTCAGGTCCAGCATTTT
TRBV2,many,TRBJ2-7,NA,CARGGAQEQYF,TGTGCCAGGGGGGGCGCGCAGGAGCAGTACTTC
TRBV6-5,NA,TRBJ1-1,NA,CASNLQRDTEAFF,TGTGCCAGCAACCTCCAGAGGGACACTGAAGCTTTCTTT
TRBV7-2,NA,TRBJ2-5,NA,CASSLSSAGETQYF,TGTGCCAGCAGCTTGTCTAGCGCTGGAGAGACCCAGTACTTC
TRBV25-1,NA,TRBJ2-1,TRBD1,CASSGSPGQGWDEQFF,TGTGCCAGCAGTGGATCTCCGGGACAGGGGTGGGATGAGCAGTTCTTC
TRBV9,NA,TRBJ2-2,NA,CASSLTGRELFF,TGTGCCAGCAGCTTGACGGGACGGGAGCTGTTTTTT
TRBV6-6,NA,TRBJ1-1,NA,CASSYAGLNTEAFF,TGTGCCAGCAGTTACGCAGGGCTGAACACTGAAGCTTTCTTT
TRBV20-1,few,TRBJ1-5,NA,CSAHLIGQLNQPQHF,TGCAGTGCCCATTTAATAGGTCAGTTAAATCAGCCCCAGCATTTT
TRBV15,NA,TRBJ1-2,NA,CATSRDRNYGYTF,TGTGCCACCAGCAGAGACAGAAACTATGGCTACACCTTC
TRBV2,NA,TRBJ2-7,NA,CASSEALDFAGLEQYF,TGTGCCAGCAGTGAAGCGCTCGACTTTGCGGGGCTCGAGCAGTACTTC
TRBV19,few,TRBJ1-2,NA,CASTPRTVFYGYTF,TGTGCCAGTACCCCTCGGACAGTCTTCTATGGCTACACCTTC
TRBV2,few,TRBJ2-7,TRBD2,CASSPRTRSHEQYF,TGTGCCAGCAGCCCAAGGACTAGATCTCACGAGCAGTACTTC
TRBV5-1,NA,TRBJ2-6,NA,CASSLAPRGSNVLTF,TGCGCCAGCAGCTTGGCGCCCAGGGGCAGCAACGTCCTGACTTTC
TRBV15,NA,TRBJ1-1,NA,CAISRALGSGTEAFF,TGTGCCATCTCAAGGGCTTTGGGGAGTGGAACTGAAGCTTTCTTT
TRBV7-8,many,TRBJ1-3,NA,CASSLGPGVGNTIYF,TGTGCCAGCAGCTTGGGTCCAGGGGTGGGAAACACCATATATTTT
TRBV11-1,many,TRBJ2-5,NA,CASSFATEETQYF,TGTGCCAGCAGCTTCGCGACAGAAGAGACCCAGTACTTC
TRBV20-1,many,TRBJ2-5,TRBD2,CSAPRLAGLQGETQYF,TGCAGTGCTCCCAGACTAGCGGGTCTCCAAGGGGAGACCCAGTACTTC
TRBV7-2,few,TRBJ2-3,NA,CASSLQIARGADTQYF,TGTGCCAGCAGCTTACAGATCGCCAGGGGAGCAGATACGCAGTATTTT
TRBV29-1,few,TRBJ2-3,TRBD2,CSGHDASGRGSTDTQYF,TGCAGCGGCCACGACGCTAGCGGGAGGGGGAGCACAGATACGCAGTATTTT
TRBV7-2,few,TRBJ1-2,NA,CASRMTVVRQAYYGYTF,TGTGCCAGCAGGATGACCGTTGTGAGACAGGCCTACTATGGCTACACCTTC
TRBV5-6,NA,TRBJ2-1,NA,CASSLGGRAGNEQFF,TGTGCCAGCAGCTTGGGTGGCAGGGCGGGCAATGAGCAGTTCTTC
TRBV4-3,NA,TRBJ1-1,NA,CASSQGPTNTEAFF,TGCGCCAGCAGCCAAGGCCCAACAAACACTGAAGCTTTCTTT
TRBV20-1,few,TRBJ2-5,TRBD1,CSATVTGGHETQYF,TGCAGTGCCACTGTGACAGGGGGTCACGAGACCCAGTACTTC
TRBV9,many,TRBJ2-5,NA,CASSVEEGRGETQYF,TGTGCCAGCAGCGTAGAAGAAGGCAGAGGAGAGACCCAGTACTTC
TRBV29-1,NA,TRBJ2-3,TRBD2,CSGGGNTDTQYF,TGCAGCGGCGGGGGAAACACAGATACGCAGTATTTT
TRBV6-1,NA,TRBJ1-1,NA,CASSEDQKAFF,TGTGCCAGCAGTGAAGACCAGAAAGCTTTCTTT
TRBV10-3,many,TRBJ1-5,TRBD1,CAISETGGLQPQHF,TGTGCCATCAGTGAGACAGGGGGCCTTCAGCCCCAGCATTTT
TRBV4-1,NA,TRBJ2-3,NA,CASSSDTDTQYF,TGCGCCAGCAGCTCCGACACAGATACGCAGTATTTT
TRBV20-1,many,TRBJ2-1,NA,CSAKLPSYNEQFF,TGCAGTGCTAAGTTACCCTCCTACAATGAGCAGTTCTTC
TRBV19,NA,TRBJ1-2,NA,CASRNAGYTF,TGTGCCAGTAGGAATGCTGGCTACACCTTC
TRBV11-2,many,TRBJ2-7,TRBD2,CASSWGGSNEQYF,TGTGCCAGCAGCTGGGGAGGGAGCAACGAGCAGTACTTC
TRBV27,NA,TRBJ1-2,TRBD1,CASSFRGQTPDGYTF,TGTGCCAGCAGTTTTAGGGGGCAAACCCCGGATGGCTACACCTTC
TRBV27,few,TRBJ2-1,TRBD1,CASSFSGGISNEQFF,TGTGCCAGCAGTTTCTCAGGGGGCATCTCCAATGAGCAGTTCTTC
TRBV5-1,few,TRBJ1-1,NA,CASSADPLNTEAFF,TGCGCCAGCAGTGCGGACCCATTGAACACTGAAGCTTTCTTT
TRBV7-9,few,TRBJ2-1,TRBD1,CASSSPRGDRDGSEQFF,TGTGCCAGCAGCTCCCCCCGGGGGGACAGGGATGGGAGTGAGCAGTTCTTC
TRBV6-5,few,TRBJ1-2,TRBD1,CASSSAPGQGGIGYTF,TGTGCCAGCAGCTCCGCCCCGGGACAGGGGGGGATTGGCTACACCTTC
TRBV7-2,few,TRBJ1-1,NA,CASSFSGDTEAFF,TGTGCCAGCAGTTTTAGCGGGGACACTGAAGCTTTCTTT
TRBV10-1,NA,TRBJ1-5,NA,CASSESDQPQHF,TGCGCCAGCAGTGAGTCGGACCAGCCCCAGCATTTT
TRBV12-3/TRBV12-4,few,TRBJ1-6,NA,CASTHNSPLHF,TGTGCCAGCACCCACAATTCACCCCTCCACTTT
TRBV5-1,many,TRBJ2-5,NA,CASSLAGPRVTQYF,TGCGCCAGCAGCTTGGCAGGACCCCGGGTGACCCAGTACTTC
TRBV15,NA,TRBJ2-7,TRBD2,CATSRGLAGYEQYF,TGTGCCACCAGCAGAGGACTAGCGGGATACGAGCAGTACTTC
TRBV6-1,many,TRBJ1-1,NA,CASSDKRKNTEAFF,TGTGCCAGCAGTGATAAGAGGAAGAACACTGAAGCTTTCTTT
TRBV7-3,once,TRBJ1-1,NA,CASSLISSSEAFF,TGTGCCAGCAGCTTAATCTCTAGCTCTGAAGCTTTCTTT
TRBV13,medium-sized,TRBJ2-5,NA,CASSFEDQETQYF,TGTGCCAGCAGCTTCGAGGACCAAGAGACCCAGTACTTC
TRBV2,many,TRBJ1-5,NA,CASRAGLGNQPQHF,TGTGCCAGCAGAGCGGGACTGGGAAATCAGCCCCAGCATTTT
TRBV4-1,NA,TRBJ1-4,NA,CASSQERRGTNEKLFF,TGCGCCAGCAGCCAAGAAAGGCGCGGGACTAATGAAAAACTGTTTTTT
TRBV3-1,NA,TRBJ2-1,NA,CASSIPGNEQFF,TGTGCCAGCAGCATCCCGGGTAATGAGCAGTTCTTC
TRBV7-9,NA,TRBJ2-7,NA,CASSSGTSPLSEQYF,TGTGCCAGCAGCTCCGGGACTTCCCCTCTCTCCGAGCAGTACTTC
TRBV7-9,few,TRBJ1-4,TRBD1,CASSTGQGPNEKLFF,TGTGCCAGCAGCACCGGACAGGGCCCTAATGAAAAACTGTTTTTT
TRBV29-1,few,TRBJ1-1,NA,CSVQEMNTEAFF,TGCAGCGTGCAAGAGATGAACACTGAAGCTTTCTTT